Sequencing of this TCR beta chain was carried out in a study of CD8 T cells in ankylosing spondylitis. Study-wide results and limits: Earlier studies detected some motif variants in reactive arthritis synovial fluid and blood. Matched ankylosing spondylitis synovial fluid reportedly showed significant enrichment of disease-linked clones. What appeared characteristic of ankylosing spondylitis blood was a TCR beta motif of 7 or 8 highly homologous variants.

This CDR3 has 14 amino acids. Germline V gives CDR1 SGHTA, CDR2 FQGNSA. Losses at the gene ends were 10 bases for V and 1 base for J; bases not matched to a gene: 8. The table lists this clonotype with a few counts. Antigen: not known. Quantitative 5'-RACE with molecular barcodes produced the TCR beta libraries. TCRdb reanalysed the 5' RACE reads using MiXCR and keeps one entry per CDR3 protein. The sample includes some 840,000 distinct CDR3 sequences, approximately 12% seen only once; the top ten take about 0.5%. This receptor was obtained from a male donor with ankylosing spondylitis. The chain has TRBV7-2 and TRBJ2-7, with 9 bases matching TRBD2. The sequencing sample was made of blood, either unsorted or a sorted T cell fraction (not recorded which). The CDR3 reads CATAASGVSYEQYF. CDR3 in DNA: TGTGCCACCGCGGCTAGCGGGGTTTCCTACGAGCAGTACTTC.